The clone carrying this TCR beta chain was observed a single time. No antigen is known for it. Primers: 60 Vbeta forward and 13 Jbeta reverse. Authors' processing steps: Unique TCR beta chains totaled approximately 83 million in a later count, with roughly 12 million of them shared. Sequencing was performed with immunoSEQ multiplex PCR; in TCRdb, only in-frame clones are kept and a portion is missing. V and J calls and clone size come straight from that table; D and trimming were deduced from the DNA. The table has about 160,000 clones, about 65% seen once. The CDR3 runs 13 residues. Germline V gene data show CDR1 as LNHDA and CDR2 as SQIVND (reference sequence). Deletions cut 3 bases from V and 5 bases from J, with 8 bases between. The data stem from a study of cytomegalovirus exposure and HLA in healthy donors. Points from the study as a whole: Analysis performed later found over 15,000 TCR beta sequences associated with HLA alleles at 0.05 false discovery rate. Indistinguishable V segments such as TRBV6-2 and TRBV6-3 were excluded. Presence/absence analyses assumed roughly uniform sequencing depth across donors, which may not hold.

The chain links TRBV19 to TRBJ1-5, with D hard to call. This clonotype was obtained from a woman aged 30 to 39 in good health and CMV-seronegative. The specimen sequenced was PBMCs. The CDR3 sequence: CASSIAGHQPQHF. The CDR3 nucleotides are TGTGCCAGTAGTATTGCAGGCCATCAGCCCCAGCATTTT.